The 30 T cell receptor beta chains in this list originate from one sample, sequenced in a study of control samples from healthy donors and cancer patients (dated by TCRdb to about 2020). The library was produced with the immunoSEQ multiplex PCR assay. Sourced from immuneACCESS, this table was stored by TCRdb with only in-frame sequences that have V and J called. A share of the clones is absent; for the studies checked, an unresolved V gene accounts for under half, and the remainder has no known explanation. This sample lists under 80,000 clones; about 95% were detected once. The leading ten clones occupy about 2.7% of the sample. Source material: blood. All receptors derive from a woman in her 30s in good health.

The chain couples TRBV27 to TRBJ2-6; D is undetermined. The CDR3 contains 15 residues. The germline CDR1 and CDR2 sequences are MNHEY and SMNVEV (reference sequence). V lost 7 bases, J lost 4 bases, and 14 bases lay in between. The CDR3 reads CASTRDRSGANVLTF. The CDR3 DNA reads TGTGCCAGCACACGCGACCGTAGCGGGGCCAACGTCCTGACTTTC. Full variable domain (remainder filled in from reference TRBV27 and TRBJ2-6): EAQVTQNPRYLITVTGKKLTVTCSQNMNHEYMSWYRQDPGLGLRQIYYSMNVEVTDKGDVPEGYKVSRKEKRNFPLILESPSPNQTSLYFCASTRDRSGANVLTFGAGSRLTVL.

This clone was seen only once. The gene calls are TRBV29-1 and TRBJ1-1, with 7 bases identical to TRBD1. The CDR3 runs to 14 residues. V shed 6 bases, J shed 5 bases, and the junction held 12 bases outside the gene matches. Germline V lookup: CDR1 SQVTM, CDR2 ANQGSEA. CDR3 in DNA: TGCAGCGTCAGAATGAGACAGGGAGGAACTGAAGCTTTCTTT. Its translation: CSVRMRQGGTEAFF.

This rearrangement joins TRBV10-2 to TRBJ2-5; D is unresolved. CDR1 and CDR2 (germline): WSHSY, SAAADI. This CDR3 is 14 amino acids long. Deletions cut 10 bases from V and 0 bases from J, with 15 bases between. The CDR3: CATTDSAYQETQYF. The DNA for the CDR3 is TGCGCCACCACTGACTCAGCATACCAAGAGACCCAGTACTTC.

This chain uses TRBV24-1 with TRBJ2-2; D unresolved. Germline CDR1 KGHDR, CDR2 SFDVKD. The CDR3 length is 13 residues. V was trimmed by 9 bases and J by 6 bases, leaving 13 bases between them. CDR3 sequence reads: CATPRNSPGELFF. The CDR3 DNA is TGTGCCACCCCCCGGAACAGTCCCGGGGAGCTGTTTTTT.

V and J are TRBV5-1 and TRBJ1-2; D not resolved. The CDR3 extends over 14 amino acids. The germline V gene has CDR1 SGHRS and CDR2 YFSETQ. V lost 7 bases, J lost 3 bases, and 16 bases lay in between. The CDR3 sequence: CASRPGEGYYGYTF. The CDR3 nucleotides read TGCGCCAGCCGTCCCGGTGAGGGATACTATGGCTACACCTTC.

The J gene is TRBJ1-1, the V gene TRBV14; no clear D. The germline V gene encodes CDR1 SGHDN and CDR2 FVKESK. V was shortened by 1 base and J by 4 bases, with 10 bases between the two germline ends. The CDR3 runs 14 residues. Here the CDR3 reads CASSQAPRATEAFF. CDR3 coding DNA: TGTGCCAGCAGCCAAGCCCCGCGGGCCACTGAAGCTTTCTTT.

This chain links TRBV6-1 with TRBJ1-5; TRBD1 matches at 7 bases. The CDR3 is 15 amino acids. CDR1 MNHNS and CDR2 SASEGT come from the germline V gene. V shed 2 bases and J 0 bases; nucleotides not matched to a gene: 1. CDR3 residues: CASSERQGSNQPQHF. The CDR3, as DNA: TGTGCCAGCAGTGAAAGACAGGGTAGCAATCAGCCCCAGCATTTT.

V is TRBV11-2 and J is TRBJ1-5, with a possible D match to TRBD1 (6 bases). Trimming took off 4 bases at V and 6 bases at J, with 19 bases between the two ends. Germline CDR1 and CDR2: SGHAT and FQNNGV. The CDR3 has 16 amino acids. The CDR3 spells CASSSTRKGGSQPQHF. The DNA of the CDR3 is TGTGCCAGCAGCTCTACCCGGAAAGGGGGGAGTCAGCCCCAGCATTTT.

In its sample, this clone was seen once. This rearrangement joins TRBV5-1 to TRBJ1-5, with D uncertain. V was clipped by 7 bases and J by 4 bases, with 15 bases between them. Looked up from germline, CDR1 is SGHRS and CDR2 is YFSETQ. The CDR3 sequence is 14 residues long. DNA of the CDR3: TGCGCCAGCGCCGACTGGCATCCTAATCAGCCCCAGCATTTT. Translating it yields CASADWHPNQPQHF. The full variable domain, in which reference TRBV5-1 and TRBJ1-5 provide the parts outside the CDR3, is KAGVTQTPRYLIKTRGQQVTLSCSPISGHRSVSWYQQTPGQGLQFLFEYFSETQRNKGNFPGRFSGRQFSNSRSEMNVSTLELGDSALYLCASADWHPNQPQHFGDGTRLSIL.

The CDR3 sequence: CASGNLGQQATGELFF. CDR3 nucleotide sequence: TGTGCCAGCGGAAACCTCGGGCAGCAAGCCACCGGGGAGCTGTTTTTT. The chain has TRBV28 and TRBJ2-2; no clear D gene. Looked up from germline, CDR1 is MDHEN and CDR2 is SYDVKM. Trimming cost V 8 bases and J 4 bases, with 20 bases left between them. The CDR3 is 16 residues long.

V gene TRBV19 combines with J gene TRBJ1-5; D call uncertain. Per germline, CDR1 LNHDA and CDR2 SQIVND (reference sequence). Trimming stripped 8 bases from V and 0 bases from J, with 8 bases between. The CDR3 spans 13 residues. Here the CDR3 reads CASGLYSNQPQHF. The CDR3 bases are TGTGCCAGTGGCCTTTATAGCAATCAGCCCCAGCATTTT.

The chain employs TRBV5-1 and TRBJ1-6; D perhaps matches TRBD1 (5 bases). V lost 0 bases and J 9 bases, leaving 10 bases between the germline ends. The CDR3 sequence is 14 residues long. Germline values: CDR1 SGHRS, CDR2 YFSETQ. In DNA form, the CDR3 reads TGCGCCAGCAGCTTGGAGCAGGGCGGTTCACCCCTCCACTTT. Protein sequence: CASSLEQGGSPLHF.

This chain joins TRBV4-1 and TRBJ2-1; 13 bases fit TRBD2. Germline lookup yields CDR1 MGHRA and CDR2 YSYEKL. This CDR3 region has 15 residues. V shed 6 bases and J 6 bases; nucleotides not matched to a gene: 5. CDR3 amino acids: CASSRTSGGGNEQFF. In DNA form, the CDR3 reads TGCGCCAGCAGTCGGACTAGCGGGGGTGGCAATGAGCAGTTCTTC.

The chain combines TRBV6-4 with TRBJ2-5; D might be TRBD2 (6 bases). CDR1 and CDR2 (germline): MRHNA, SNTAGT. The CDR3 extends over 13 amino acids. The ends were cut back, 6 bases at V and 2 bases at J, with 10 bases in the middle. The CDR3: CASRGTAQETQYF. As DNA, the CDR3 is TGTGCCAGCAGAGGGACTGCACAAGAGACCCAGTACTTC.

The V and J genes are TRBV19 and TRBJ1-2, with D hard to call. V was clipped by 5 bases and J by 6 bases, with 10 bases between them. CDR1 and CDR2 (germline): LNHDA, SQIVND (reference sequence). This CDR3 is built from 12 residues. CDR3 bases: TGTGCCAGTAGTCCTTTAGGGCATGGCTACACCTTC. Its translation is CASSPLGHGYTF.

V is TRBV24-1 and J is TRBJ2-3; 13 bases line up with TRBD2. The CDR3 runs 16 residues. Germline assignment: CDR1 KGHDR and CDR2 SFDVKD. Trimming took 3 bases from V and 6 from J; bases not matched to a gene: 5. The CDR3 DNA reads TGTGCCACCAGTGATCGACTAGCGGGGGGCCGGGATACGCAGTATTTT. Translation gives CATSDRLAGGRDTQYF.

The chain recombines TRBV9 with TRBJ1-3; D is unclear. Germline CDR1 is SGDLS and CDR2 is YYNGEE. The CDR3 consists of 16 residues. V was pared by 4 bases and J by 0 bases, with 14 bases between. The CDR3 sequence is CASSPWRGSSGNTIYF. CDR3 sequence (DNA): TGTGCCAGCAGCCCATGGAGAGGGAGCTCTGGAAACACCATATATTTT.

This chain links TRBV7-8 with TRBJ1-1, with D possibly matching TRBD1 (6 bases). Trimming pared 5 bases from V and 3 bases from J, leaving 22 bases between. CDR1 is SGHVS, CDR2 FQNEAQ, per germline. The CDR3 is 17 amino acids. The CDR3 sequence is CASSRIGTGRADTEAFF. CDR3 nucleotide sequence: TGTGCCAGCAGCAGAATCGGCACAGGGAGGGCTGACACTGAAGCTTTCTTT.

In its sample, this clone was seen a few times. The chain has TRBV27 and TRBJ1-4; a weak D match, TRBD1 (5 bases). The germline CDR1 and CDR2 sequences are MNHEY and SMNVEV (reference sequence). V shed 5 bases and J shed 8 bases, with 12 bases lying between them. The CDR3 is made up of 13 amino acids. The CDR3 protein is CASSQGFEEKLFF. The CDR3 nucleotides read TGTGCCAGCAGTCAGGGCTTCGAAGAAAAACTGTTTTTT.

This chain connects TRBV6-5 to TRBJ2-1; 8 bases match TRBD1. Losses at the gene ends were 5 bases for V and 8 bases for J; bases not matched to a gene: 11. The germline V gene encodes CDR1 MNHEY and CDR2 SVGAGI. The CDR3 is 15 residues long. CDR3 region: CASSLGTGFLDEQFF. The CDR3 coding sequence is TGTGCCAGCAGTCTGGGGACAGGCTTTTTGGATGAGCAGTTCTTC.

The chain uses TRBV14 and TRBJ1-2; 10 bases are a match to TRBD1. The CDR3 totals 17 residues. Germline V gives CDR1 SGHDN, CDR2 FVKESK. V dropped 4 bases and J dropped 2; count of bases not matched to a gene: 10. In DNA, the CDR3 is TGTGCCAGCAGCCGAGATTCCGGGACAGGGGTCAACTATGGCTACACCTTC. It yields the protein CASSRDSGTGVNYGYTF.

The chain couples TRBV7-9 to TRBJ1-1; tentatively, D is TRBD1 (6 bases). Germline assignment: CDR1 SEHNR and CDR2 FQNEAQ (reference sequence). With 3 bases removed from V and 1 base from J, the gap between germline ends came to 9 bases. The CDR3 is 14 amino acids. The CDR3 DNA reads TGTGCCAGCAGCTTCTGGACAGCGAACACTGAAGCTTTCTTT. Amino acids: CASSFWTANTEAFF.

The J gene is TRBJ2-5, the V gene TRBV9; TRBD2 matches 11 bases. Losses at the gene ends were 3 bases for V and 0 bases for J; bases not matched to a gene: 19. Per the germline V gene, CDR1 is SGDLS and CDR2 is YYNGEE. This CDR3 contains 21 residues. CDR3 residues: CASSGRYTSGGTLGDQETQYF. The CDR3 region has the DNA TGTGCCAGCAGCGGGAGATACACTAGCGGGGGTACCCTCGGGGACCAAGAGACCCAGTACTTC.

The J gene is TRBJ2-1, the V gene TRBV5-6, with 7 positions matching TRBD1. V was pared by 4 bases and J by 10 bases, with 2 bases of the junction left unmatched. The CDR3 is 11 residues long. Germline V CDR1 and CDR2: SGHDT, YYEEEE. As DNA, the CDR3 is TGTGCCAGCAGCCCGGGACAGGAGCAGTTCTTC. Translating it yields CASSPGQEQFF.

This clone was seen just once. The chain employs TRBV11-3 and TRBJ1-2; D not resolved. This CDR3 region has 13 residues. V dropped 0 bases and J dropped 7 bases, with 9 bases sitting between them. CDR1 and CDR2 from the germline V gene are SGHNT and YENEEA. CDR3 sequence: CASSLDQIPGYTF. The CDR3 DNA reads TGTGCCAGCAGCTTAGATCAAATACCTGGCTACACCTTC.

The genes are TRBV30 and TRBJ2-1; D is possibly TRBD1 (5 bases). The ends were cut back, 1 base at V and 7 bases at J, with 5 bases in the middle. Germline V CDR1 and CDR2: GTSNPN, SVGIG (reference sequence). The length of the CDR3 is 11 residues. The CDR3 reads CAWSAGNEQFF. DNA for the CDR3: TGTGCCTGGAGTGCAGGGAATGAGCAGTTCTTC.

This chain connects TRBV7-9 to TRBJ1-1; TRBD1 might be the D (5 bases). CDR1 SEHNR and CDR2 FQNEAQ come from the germline V gene (reference sequence). Trimming took off 5 bases at V and 2 bases at J, with 15 bases between the two ends. The length of the CDR3 is 15 residues. CDR3 sequence: CASSKTGTLNTEAFF. CDR3 bases: TGTGCCAGCAGCAAAACGGGGACGCTAAACACTGAAGCTTTCTTT.

The genes are TRBV2 and TRBJ1-5; D ambiguous. Germline assignment: CDR1 SNHLY and CDR2 FYNNEI. The V and J ends lost 4 bases and 0 bases respectively, with 10 bases between them. CDR3 size: 15 residues. This chain's CDR3 is CASSASSNSNQPQHF. CDR3 nucleotides: TGTGCCAGCAGTGCTTCCTCGAATAGCAATCAGCCCCAGCATTTT.

The chain couples TRBV4-1 to TRBJ1-1, with D hard to call. Germline values: CDR1 MGHRA, CDR2 YSYEKL. V was trimmed by 4 bases and J by 3 bases, leaving 9 bases between them. The CDR3 has 13 residues. CDR3 in amino acids: CASSLAGDTEAFF. The CDR3 bases are TGCGCCAGCAGCCTCGCCGGTGACACTGAAGCTTTCTTT.

V and J are TRBV19 and TRBJ1-1; a weak D match, TRBD1 (5 bases). The length of the CDR3 is 13 residues. V lost 7 bases and J lost 5, with 14 bases in between. CDR1 is LNHDA, CDR2 SQIVND, per germline (reference sequence). The CDR3 DNA reads as TGTGCCAGTAATTACGGGGCCCAAACTGAAGCTTTCTTT. It codes for CASNYGAQTEAFF.